This paragraph covers one T cell receptor beta chain sequence. Its antigen is currently unknown. This sample stems from a study of long-term antiretroviral therapy in people with HIV. Across the study: When the earliest samples were collected, ART was typically delayed until CD4 counts fell. The study, taken as a whole, reports: Clonal expansions arising prior to ART prevailed in the repertoire at every time point.

PBMC samples from each donor numbered at least one pre-ART and at least two post-ART. Every specimen held between about 0.9-10 million cryopreserved PBMC. These were thawed and washed before DNA extraction. A v3.0 immunoSEQ assay was performed at survey level. The protocol was immunoSEQ multiplex PCR, while the TCRdb copy is restricted to in-frame clones and leaves out a portion. The data hold roughly 17,000 clones, with 85% to 95% observed a single time. Sample: unsorted PBMCs, taken less than 11 years after starting antiretroviral therapy. The clonotype originates from a man aged 25-40 years with HIV.

The CDR3 spells CASSKEMGVGGRNTEAFF. The DNA of the CDR3 is TGTGCCAGCAGCAAAGAAATGGGTGTCGGCGGAAGGAACACTGAAGCTTTCTTT. The chain links TRBV21-1 to TRBJ1-1. TRBV21-1 constitutes a pseudogene. The CDR3 is 18 residues long.